This T cell receptor beta chain is from a study of cytomegalovirus exposure and HLA in healthy donors (TCRdb year 2017). General notes on the study: An earlier analysis of several hundred of the donors reported 250 to 350 Gb of sequence data and 117 million unique TCR beta sequences obtained from about 179 million T cells. About 280 gigabases of sequencing data and around 80 million unique TCR sequences made up an early release that covered 500 to 650 HLA-typed donors. Among the roughly 400 genotyped donors, approximately 81% belonged to the genetic ancestry cluster associated with self-reported Caucasian donors. The aim of the study was to test whether cataloging public T cell receptors could identify signatures of past pathogen exposure. The T cell repertoires of 550 to 850 subjects were profiled by immunosequencing and related to cytomegalovirus serostatus. In addition to the first cohort of 500 to 850 subjects, a separate validation cohort of 100 to 150 different subjects was used. To predict cytomegalovirus infection status, the study brought together high-throughput TCR immunosequencing, statistical association of individual TCRs with disease status, and machine learning. To study patterns of TCR occurrence, a later analysis re-analyzed previously published TCR beta repertoires from more than 550 donors and added high-resolution HLA genotyping. In the later analysis, no new phenotypic data were used to find candidate immune exposures; instead, reliance was placed on TCR beta sequences and their occurrence across donors. To decide whether each TCR beta V gene segment behaved as functional or pseudogenic, an earlier analysis of fewer than 750 of the donors relied on high-throughput TCR beta sequencing. Donor age, sex, ethnicity and CMV serostatus were compiled together with the repertoire data. In a later genetic analysis, genome-wide SNP genotypes for about 65% of the 666 donors were used, and that subset was treated as a discovery cohort. Every discovery cohort repertoire had been produced on one sequencing platform. Class I and class II HLA loci were covered by the typing at four-digit resolution. The number of typed donors differed by locus: roughly 629-640 for A, B, C, DRB1 and DQB1; some 540 for DQA1; 606 for DPA1; and some 470 for DPB1. A few DR-DQ haplotypes were treated as single units for association and clustering because of strong linkage in the cohort. Among about 400 genotyped donors of the cohort, an average of roughly 230,000 unique TCR beta nucleotide sequences was sequenced per donor, of which about 18% were non-productive. The paper's findings and limits, for the study overall: HLA typing was unavailable for some donors at each locus, so association tests used only the typed subset. The authors suggested that the approach could potentially be extended to other disease states and immunological phenotypes. Because the 87-base-pair reads could not distinguish some IMGT-functional V segments, including TRBV6-2 and TRBV6-3, those segments were excluded. Roughly uniform sequencing depth across donors was assumed in presence/absence analyses, although this assumption may not hold. According to a later genetic analysis, donors in an Asian-associated ancestry cluster had fewer N-insertions in productive TCRs than the approximately 630-donor mean. An earlier analysis of 450 to 750 of the donors showed that most TCR beta V segments appeared in productive rearrangements either about 90% or about 30% of the time, which broadly matched IMGT annotations. A later genetic analysis associated a missense DCLRE1C variant with V-gene and J-gene trimming of TCR beta chains, and an independent cohort replicated the association. In a later analysis, about 17,000 TCR beta sequences were associated with specific HLA alleles at a false discovery rate of 0.05. Across donors, most TCR sequences were observed very rarely, whereas some public TCRs were present in many individuals. In vitro tests confirmed that a few of the cytomegalovirus-associated TCR beta chains recognize cytomegalovirus antigens. A further reported finding was that TCR beta sequences accurately predicted the HLA-A and HLA-B alleles for most subjects in the first cohort. A group of highly shared sequence variants was considered likely to be a technical artifact of the sequencing pipeline. Because counts were too low, seventeen rarely observed V segments, including chromosome 9 orphons, were excluded from the earlier analysis of roughly 580 of the donors. The only immune exposure information available for the cohort was CMV serostatus. In a later analysis, TCR association rates were found to vary across HLA loci, with the most associated TCRs seen for DRB1 alleles and the fewest for HLA-C alleles. A total of fewer than 200 TCR beta chains were listed by the study as associated with cytomegalovirus. The classifier was reported to diagnose cytomegalovirus status with high specificity and sensitivity in both the original and validation cohorts. A later analysis found that HLA-associated TCR beta chains were more clonally expanded and had lower generation probabilities than equally common non-associated chains. In a later analysis, several top co-occurrence clusters were reported to appear linked to parvovirus B19, influenza, CMV and Epstein-Barr virus. Linkage disequilibrium might explain the correlated functional status among segregating V segments, but an unknown experimental factor could not be ruled out. This cohort had only TCR beta chains sequenced, and the lack of alpha or paired-chain data limited which features could be detected. Strong co-occurrence of HLA alleles, especially DR and DQ, made assigning TCR associations to individual alleles difficult. Most CMV-associated TCR beta chains appeared to be HLA-restricted in a later analysis, and the HLA associations seemed to be driven largely by CMV exposure.

Germline trimming amounts to 4 bases on V and 5 bases on J, with 3 as the count of junction bases outside the gene matches. Based on the germline V gene (reference sequence), the CDR1 and CDR2 sequences are MNHEY and SMNVEV. From the cysteine through the phenylalanine, the CDR3 covers 13 amino acids. Only the CDR3 region is kept as DNA, spanning 39 bases read in frame from base 1. The cohort was made up of roughly 670 healthy bone marrow donors. At the time of sampling, all cohort members were nominally healthy, though unrecorded immune exposures were likely present. The donor tested CMV seronegative and was one of the 352 seronegative cohort members. A peripheral blood sample was collected from each donor, and TCR beta sequencing was performed on peripheral blood mononuclear cells. The Qiagen DNeasy Blood Extraction Kit was used to extract genomic DNA from the blood cell samples. Library construction relied on the immunoSEQ multiplex PCR assay. For the multiplex PCR, a mixture combining 60 forward primers for TCR Vbeta segments and 13 reverse primers for TCR Jbeta segments was used. A multiplex PCR assay on genomic DNA amplified the CDR3 region of rearranged TCR beta genes. On the Illumina HiSeq System, the amplified TCR beta libraries were sequenced as 87-base-pair reads. Per the original workflow: A later analysis tallied around 87 million unique TCR beta chains across the 700 or so repertoires, and approximately 11 million of those chains were shared by two or more donors. Raw reads were error-corrected and collapsed into unique sequences with a nearest-neighbor algorithm that merged closely related sequences to remove PCR and sequencing errors. Alignment of CDR3 sequences to IMGT reference sequences was used to assign V, D and J gene segments. For a sequence to be retained, a match of at least six nucleotides was required to both a V gene segment and a J gene segment. Rearrangements were called productive when the CDR3 lacked stop codons and stayed in frame with V and J; all others were non-productive. Following IMGT convention, CDR3 was defined as the stretch from the second conserved V-encoded cysteine to the conserved J-encoded phenylalanine. The earlier analysis of some 600 of the donors excluded sequences that lacked an unambiguous match to a single V gene segment. An earlier analysis of approximately 590 of the donors classified V segments as functional when productive rearrangements were above 56.7% and as segregating when the standard deviation between donors was above 5%. A statistical classification framework was built to diagnose cytomegalovirus status from the catalog of TCR beta chain sequences. In a later analysis, V and J genes were assigned by comparing TCR nucleotide sequences against IMGT/GENE-DB human TR gene sequences. A later analysis assigned CDR3 sequences and most-parsimonious VDJ recombination scenarios with the TCRdist pipeline. A later analysis defined each TCR beta chain by its CDR3 amino acid sequence plus V-gene family, and excluded reads lacking a unique V-gene family. As a way to deal with suspected cross-contamination and a sequencing artifact, a later analysis dropped 640 or so nucleotide sequences that were highly shared and had low generation probability. In a later analysis, a clonal expansion index was calculated for each public chain from normalized within-repertoire ranks of inferred template counts. In a later analysis, generation probabilities were computed using a VDJ recombination model fitted to out-of-frame rearrangements, and the results were checked against IGoR. A later analysis scored TCR-TCR, TCR-HLA and TCR-CMV co-occurrence with hypergeometric tests, applying a repertoire-size bias correction to TCR pairs. In a later analysis, false discovery rates were estimated by permuting HLA or CMV assignments 20 times. In a later analysis, co-occurring TCRs were grouped using DBSCAN, and TCRdist sequence similarity was added for clustering within HLA-allele-positive subsets. Repertoires with fewer than 30,000 or more than 120,000 public chains were left out of co-occurrence clustering, as were about 5 repertoires with anomalous nucleotide sharing. TCRdb took this table from immuneACCESS and kept in-frame rearrangements with V and J called. Such tables lack part of the clones; where checked against another copy, unresolved V genes explain under half of the gap, and the rest is unexplained. The V and J calls and clone size were taken over from that table, and D and trimming were inferred from the DNA. A total of about 200,000 clones appear in this sample, 65% to 90% of them only once. Together, the top ten hold 1.2% to 1.5% of the sample.

Notes on this clone: What antigen it recognizes has not been identified. The record has no base qualities; no much larger clone is one base away.

The receptor was derived from a girl aged 5 to 17 in good health and CMV-seronegative. Specimen: PBMCs. The chain joins TRBV27 to TRBJ2-7, and 9 junctional nucleotides match TRBD2. The nucleotide sequence is TGTGCCAGCAGTTGGCGGGAGGGTAACGAGCAGTACTTC. This encodes CASSWREGNEQYF.